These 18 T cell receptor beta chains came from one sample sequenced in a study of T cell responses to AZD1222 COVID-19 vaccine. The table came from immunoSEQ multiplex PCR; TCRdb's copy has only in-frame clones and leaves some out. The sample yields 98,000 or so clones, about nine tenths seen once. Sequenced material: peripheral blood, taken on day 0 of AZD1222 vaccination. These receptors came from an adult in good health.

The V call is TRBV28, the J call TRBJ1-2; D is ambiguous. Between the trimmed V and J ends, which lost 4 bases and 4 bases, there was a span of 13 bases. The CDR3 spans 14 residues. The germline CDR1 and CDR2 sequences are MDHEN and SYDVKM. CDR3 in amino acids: CASSSPPLGYGYTF. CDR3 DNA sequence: TGTGCCAGCAGTTCCCCCCCCCTTGGCTATGGCTACACCTTC.

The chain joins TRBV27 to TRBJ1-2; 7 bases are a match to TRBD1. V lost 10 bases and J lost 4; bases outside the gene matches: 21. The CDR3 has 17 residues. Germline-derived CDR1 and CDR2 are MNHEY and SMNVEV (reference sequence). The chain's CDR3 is CANPDLTEGAVGYGYTF. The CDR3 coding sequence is TGTGCCAACCCGGACCTAACCGAGGGGGCGGTCGGCTATGGCTACACCTTC.

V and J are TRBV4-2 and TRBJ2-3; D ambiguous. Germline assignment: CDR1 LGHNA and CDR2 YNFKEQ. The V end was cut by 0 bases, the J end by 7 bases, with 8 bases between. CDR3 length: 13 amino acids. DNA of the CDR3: TGTGCCAGCAGCCAAGATATCGCGAATACGCAGTATTTT. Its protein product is CASSQDIANTQYF.

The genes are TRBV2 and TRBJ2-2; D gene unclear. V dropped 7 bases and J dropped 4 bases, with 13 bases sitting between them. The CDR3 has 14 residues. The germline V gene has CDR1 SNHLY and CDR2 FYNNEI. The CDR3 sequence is CASKDWVSTGELFF. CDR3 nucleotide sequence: TGTGCCAGCAAGGATTGGGTTAGCACCGGGGAGCTGTTTTTT.

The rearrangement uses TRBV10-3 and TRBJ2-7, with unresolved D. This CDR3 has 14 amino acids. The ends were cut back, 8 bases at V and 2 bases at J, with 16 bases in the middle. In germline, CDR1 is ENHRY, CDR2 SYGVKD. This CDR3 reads CAIRELGSPYEQYF. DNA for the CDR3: TGTGCCATCCGAGAGCTTGGCTCCCCCTACGAGCAGTACTTC.

CDR3 coding DNA: TGTGCCAGCAGCGTCCGACAGGCGGGCACAGATACGCAGTATTTT. Amino acids: CASSVRQAGTDTQYF. The chain couples TRBV9 to TRBJ2-3, with a possible D match to TRBD1 (6 bases). V was trimmed by 2 bases and J by 1 base, leaving 11 bases between them. CDR1 is SGDLS, CDR2 YYNGEE, per germline. The CDR3 has 15 amino acids.

The CDR3 DNA follows: TGCGCCAGCAGCCAACCCAACAGGGGGACTAATGAAAAACTGTTTTTT. It translates to CASSQPNRGTNEKLFF. The V gene is TRBV4-1, the J gene TRBJ1-4; 8 nucleotides align to TRBD1. After removal of 2 bases from V and 2 bases from J, the junction contained 4 bases not matched to a gene. This CDR3 spans 16 amino acids. Germline-derived CDR1 and CDR2 are MGHRA and YSYEKL.

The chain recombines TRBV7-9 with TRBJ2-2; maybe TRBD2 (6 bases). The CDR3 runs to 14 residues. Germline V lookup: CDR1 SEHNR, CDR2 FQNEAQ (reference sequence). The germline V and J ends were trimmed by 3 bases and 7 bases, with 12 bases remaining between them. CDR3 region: CASSFGGFGGELFF. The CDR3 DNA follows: TGTGCCAGCAGCTTCGGGGGTTTCGGCGGGGAGCTGTTTTTT.

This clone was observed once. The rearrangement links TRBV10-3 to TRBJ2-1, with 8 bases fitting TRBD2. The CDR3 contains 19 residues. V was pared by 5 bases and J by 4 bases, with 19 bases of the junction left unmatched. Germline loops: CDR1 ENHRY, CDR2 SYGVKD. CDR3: CAISPGLVGGPKIYNEQFF. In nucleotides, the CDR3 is TGTGCCATCAGTCCGGGACTAGTGGGGGGCCCCAAAATATACAATGAGCAGTTCTTC.

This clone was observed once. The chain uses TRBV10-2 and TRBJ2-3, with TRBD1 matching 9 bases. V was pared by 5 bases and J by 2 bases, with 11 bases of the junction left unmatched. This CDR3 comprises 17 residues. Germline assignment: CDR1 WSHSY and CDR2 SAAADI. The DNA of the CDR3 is TGCGCCAGCAGTTCATTCCCGGGACAGGGTATCACAGATACGCAGTATTTT. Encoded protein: CASSSFPGQGITDTQYF.

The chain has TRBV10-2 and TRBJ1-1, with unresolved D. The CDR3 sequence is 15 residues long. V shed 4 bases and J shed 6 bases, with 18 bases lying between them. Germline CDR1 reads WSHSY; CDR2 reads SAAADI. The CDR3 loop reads CASSAKLGMTAEAFF. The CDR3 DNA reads TGCGCCAGCAGTGCCAAGTTGGGCATGACGGCTGAAGCTTTCTTT.

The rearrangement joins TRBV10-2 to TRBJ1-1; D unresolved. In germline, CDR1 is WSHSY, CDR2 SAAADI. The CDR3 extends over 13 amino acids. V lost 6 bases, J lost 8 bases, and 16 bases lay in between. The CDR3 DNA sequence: TGCGCCAGCAGCGAGAGCGGGAGGAGAGAAGCTTTCTTT. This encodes CASSESGRREAFF.

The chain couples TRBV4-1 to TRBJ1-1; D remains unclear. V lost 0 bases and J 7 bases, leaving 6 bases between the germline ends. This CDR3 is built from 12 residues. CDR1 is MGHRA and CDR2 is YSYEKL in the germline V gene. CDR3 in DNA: TGCGCCAGCAGCCAAGATGAGTTTGAAGCTTTCTTT. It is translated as CASSQDEFEAFF.

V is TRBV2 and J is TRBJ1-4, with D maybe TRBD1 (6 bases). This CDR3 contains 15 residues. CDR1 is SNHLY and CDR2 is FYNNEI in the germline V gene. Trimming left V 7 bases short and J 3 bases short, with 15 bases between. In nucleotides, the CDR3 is TGTGCCAGCATCCTACAGGGCGCGGCTAATGAAAAACTGTTTTTT. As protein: CASILQGAANEKLFF.

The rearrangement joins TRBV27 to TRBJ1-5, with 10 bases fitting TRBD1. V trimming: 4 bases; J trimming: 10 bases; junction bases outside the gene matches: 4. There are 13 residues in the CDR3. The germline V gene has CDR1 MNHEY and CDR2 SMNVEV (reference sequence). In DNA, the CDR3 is TGTGCCAGCAGTTGGGACAGGGGTCGTCCCCAGCATTTT. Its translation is CASSWDRGRPQHF.

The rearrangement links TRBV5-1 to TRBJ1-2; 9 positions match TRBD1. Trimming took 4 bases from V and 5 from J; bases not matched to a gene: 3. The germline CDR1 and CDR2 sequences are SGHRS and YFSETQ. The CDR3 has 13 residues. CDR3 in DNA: TGCGCCAGCAGCCCGGGACAGGGTTATGGCTACACCTTC. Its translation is CASSPGQGYGYTF.

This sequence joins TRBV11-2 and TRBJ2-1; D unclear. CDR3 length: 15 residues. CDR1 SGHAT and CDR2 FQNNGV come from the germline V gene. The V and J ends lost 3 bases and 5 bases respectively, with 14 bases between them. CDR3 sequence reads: CASSFGLVVHNEQFF. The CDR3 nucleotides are TGTGCCAGCAGCTTCGGTCTAGTGGTCCACAATGAGCAGTTCTTC.

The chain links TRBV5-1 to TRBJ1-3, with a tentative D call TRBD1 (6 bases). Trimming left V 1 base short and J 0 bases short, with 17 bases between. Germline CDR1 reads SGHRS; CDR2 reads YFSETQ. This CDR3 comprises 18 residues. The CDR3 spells CASSLWQGQLLSGNTIYF. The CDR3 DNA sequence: TGCGCCAGCAGCTTGTGGCAGGGGCAACTCCTCTCTGGAAACACCATATATTTT. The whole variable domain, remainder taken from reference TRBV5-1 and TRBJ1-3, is KAGVTQTPRYLIKTRGQQVTLSCSPISGHRSVSWYQQTPGQGLQFLFEYFSETQRNKGNFPGRFSGRQFSNSRSEMNVSTLELGDSALYLCASSLWQGQLLSGNTIYFGEGSWLTVV.